This TCR beta chain derives from a study of T cell repertoires in cytomegalovirus infection. Looking at the study overall: CMV epitopes, recently identified HLA-C-restricted and well-studied HLA-B-restricted, were used. In public TCR beta signatures, there were indications of both CMV infection and matching HLA type.

CDR1 and CDR2 from the germline V gene are SGHTA and FQGTGA. CDR3 length: 16 amino acids. V dropped 5 bases and J dropped 2 bases, with 18 bases sitting between them. This clonotype was counted only a few times. The antigen is unknown. Each CDR3 protein is one row after TCRdb ran MiXCR on the reads. The sample includes some 940,000 distinct CDR3 sequences, less than 40% of them seen just once. Study-wide findings and caveats: There were HLA-C-restricted CMV-specific TCR beta clonotypes dominating the ex vivo response. Summed frequency of shared TCR beta families picked out CMV carriers who also had the relevant HLA.

The sequence came from a human donor in good health (CMV status not recorded). Some clones in this sample may be carry-over from other donors' samples. Sequenced material: cultured CD8+ T cells from PBMCs, taken from culture after CMV antigen stimulation. The J gene is TRBJ1-1, the V gene TRBV7-3; no reliable D call. The CDR3, as DNA: TGTGCCAGCAGCGGACCCGGGGAGGGAGGAAACACTGAAGCTTTCTTT. It codes for CASSGPGEGGNTEAFF.